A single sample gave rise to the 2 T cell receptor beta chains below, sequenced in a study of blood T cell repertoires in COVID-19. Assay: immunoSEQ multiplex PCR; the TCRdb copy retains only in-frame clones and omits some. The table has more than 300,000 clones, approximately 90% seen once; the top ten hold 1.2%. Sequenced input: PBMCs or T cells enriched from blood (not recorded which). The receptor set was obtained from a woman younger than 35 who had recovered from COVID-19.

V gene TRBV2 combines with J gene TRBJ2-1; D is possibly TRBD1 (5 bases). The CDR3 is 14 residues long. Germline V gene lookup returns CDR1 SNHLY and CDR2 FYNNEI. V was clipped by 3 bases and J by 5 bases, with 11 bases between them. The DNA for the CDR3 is TGTGCCAGCAGTGAGGGAAGGGGAAACAATGAGCAGTTCTTC. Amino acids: CASSEGRGNNEQFF.

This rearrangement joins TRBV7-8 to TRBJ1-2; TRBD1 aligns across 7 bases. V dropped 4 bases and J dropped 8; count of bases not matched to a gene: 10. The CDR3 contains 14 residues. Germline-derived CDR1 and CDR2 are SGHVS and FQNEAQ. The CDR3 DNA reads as TGTGCCAGCAGCTCCAATCGACAGGGTTGGGGCTACACCTTC. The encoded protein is CASSSNRQGWGYTF.